The clone carrying this T cell receptor (beta chain) has just a few counts. Its antigen is currently unknown. The CDR3 extends over 18 amino acids. The germline V gene encodes CDR1 LGHNA and CDR2 YSLEER. Trimming cost V 0 bases and J 6 bases; bases outside gene matches: 15. These data belong to a study of radiation and T cells in renal cell carcinoma. Overall study findings and caveats: From baseline, blood top tumor clonotypes peaked at 2 weeks post-radiation.

TCRdb's copy holds only in-frame clones and misses some; the assay was immunoSEQ multiplex PCR. The sample holds some 22,000 clones, 70% to 80% seen once. Documented time point: baseline pretreatment blood. Treatment denoted: 15 Gy SBRT to primary tumor, nephrectomy 4 weeks later. Radiation-treated patients gave blood at baseline, week 2 and week 4. The chain is built from TRBV4-3 and TRBJ2-7, with 9 nucleotides matching TRBD1. The source was blood, collected from a patient whose treatment included radiotherapy and nephrectomy. This TCR came from a man between 60 and 75 years old with renal cell carcinoma. The CDR3: CASSQEAAGTGKYVEQYF. The DNA of the CDR3 is TGCGCCAGCAGCCAAGAGGCCGCTGGGACAGGGAAGTATGTCGAGCAGTACTTC.